This T cell receptor beta chain was retrieved from a study of T-cell reconstitution after alpha-beta-depleted transplantation in children. General study findings and limits: When one year had passed after transplant, most T-cell counts and diversity came from newly produced T cells.

The germline CDR1 and CDR2 sequences are LGHDT and YNNKEL (reference sequence). Trimming pared 6 bases from V and 5 bases from J, leaving 11 bases between. CDR3 length: 12 residues. Unique molecular identifiers were incorporated during preparation of the TCRbeta library. TCRdb independently ran MiXCR on the PCR reads; one entry per CDR3 protein. Counted here are roughly 420,000 distinct CDR3 sequences, around 15% occurring once; the ten biggest clones make up roughly 29%. The table lists this clonotype with many counts. The antigen remains undetermined. The input for sequencing was PBMCs, mostly from graft donor cells, taken 360 days after TCRalphabeta/CD19-depleted stem cell transplant. The origin of this receptor is a boy under two years old who had a stem cell transplant for Wiskott-Aldrich syndrome, so the T cells may come from the graft donor. The gene calls are TRBV3-1 and TRBJ2-7; D unresolved. CDR3 nucleotides: TGTGCCAGCAGTGATCGAGTTCACGAGCAGTACTTC. As protein: CASSDRVHEQYF.